A selection of T cell receptor beta chains follows, all from one sample in a study of shared clonotypes between healthy human individuals. TCRdb keeps only in-frame clones here, not all; method: immunoSEQ multiplex PCR. The profile shows about 2.4 million clones, around 94% of them singletons. The sample consisted of naive CD4+ T cells sorted from blood. The receptors come from a man aged 18 to 29 in good health. The CDR3 runs from the conserved cysteine through the conserved F or W. The order of the fields is D gene, J gene, V gene, clone size, CDR3 protein, CDR3 DNA. A D gene is named only where the DNA matches it firmly. Some rows have no size entry. The others give once, few or many, or a class for an expanded clone.

D gene: .
J gene: TRBJ2-5
V gene: TRBV9
clone size: .
CDR3 protein: CASSVGQQEIQYF
CDR3 DNA: TGTGCCAGCAGCGTAGGCCAGCAAGAGATCCAGTACTTC

D gene: .
J gene: TRBJ1-1
V gene: TRBV4-1
clone size: .
CDR3 protein: CASSQDWLGATEAFF
CDR3 DNA: TGCGCCAGCAGCCAAGATTGGTTGGGGGCCACTGAAGCTTTCTTT

D gene: TRBD1
J gene: TRBJ2-2
V gene: TRBV5-4
clone size: .
CDR3 protein: CASSEGTANTGELFF
CDR3 DNA: TGTGCCAGCAGCGAGGGGACAGCGAACACCGGGGAGCTGTTTTTT

D gene: TRBD1
J gene: TRBJ1-3
V gene: TRBV11-3
clone size: .
CDR3 protein: CASSPGQAFSGNTIYF
CDR3 DNA: TGTGCCAGCAGCCCGGGACAGGCGTTTTCTGGAAACACCATATATTTT

D gene: .
J gene: TRBJ2-3
V gene: TRBV29-1
clone size: once
CDR3 protein: CSVVRQAIFTDTQYF
CDR3 DNA: TGCAGCGTTGTTCGACAGGCTATCTTCACAGATACGCAGTATTTT

D gene: .
J gene: TRBJ2-7
V gene: TRBV30
clone size: .
CDR3 protein: CAWSSTDFTYEQYF
CDR3 DNA: TGTGCCTGGAGTTCGACAGATTTTACCTACGAGCAGTACTTC

D gene: TRBD1
J gene: TRBJ2-6
V gene: TRBV2
clone size: .
CDR3 protein: CASREQGAHPSGANVLTF
CDR3 DNA: TGTGCCAGCAGAGAGCAGGGGGCCCATCCCTCTGGGGCCAACGTCCTGACTTTC

D gene: TRBD2
J gene: TRBJ2-1
V gene: TRBV7-2
clone size: .
CDR3 protein: CASSLVALAGGDNEQFF
CDR3 DNA: TGTGCCAGCAGCTTAGTTGCTCTAGCGGGAGGGGACAATGAGCAGTTCTTC

D gene: .
J gene: TRBJ2-7
V gene: TRBV2
clone size: .
CDR3 protein: CASSELGDLPYEQYF
CDR3 DNA: TGTGCCAGCAGTGAGCTAGGGGACTTACCCTACGAGCAGTACTTC

D gene: .
J gene: TRBJ2-6
V gene: TRBV5-1
clone size: .
CDR3 protein: CASSVYSGANVLTF
CDR3 DNA: TGCGCCAGCAGCGTATATTCTGGGGCCAACGTCCTGACTTTC

D gene: .
J gene: TRBJ1-4
V gene: TRBV6-6
clone size: .
CDR3 protein: CASRTQGREKLFF
CDR3 DNA: TGTGCCAGCAGAACCCAGGGTCGAGAAAAACTGTTTTTT

D gene: .
J gene: TRBJ2-3
V gene: TRBV28
clone size: .
CDR3 protein: CASTNRGAPDTQYF
CDR3 DNA: TGTGCCAGCACCAACCGAGGGGCCCCCGATACGCAGTATTTT

D gene: .
J gene: TRBJ2-3
V gene: TRBV7-2
clone size: .
CDR3 protein: CASSPLRDTQYF
CDR3 DNA: TGTGCCAGCAGCCCCTTGCGGGATACGCAGTATTTT

D gene: .
J gene: TRBJ1-2
V gene: TRBV18
clone size: once
CDR3 protein: CASSPQGTGHGYTF
CDR3 DNA: TGTGCCAGCTCACCACAGGGGACGGGCCATGGCTACACCTTC

D gene: TRBD1
J gene: TRBJ2-3
V gene: TRBV7-2
clone size: .
CDR3 protein: CASSLGQGWADTQYF
CDR3 DNA: TGTGCCAGCAGCTTAGGACAGGGGTGGGCAGATACGCAGTATTTT

D gene: TRBD1
J gene: TRBJ1-1
V gene: TRBV6-5
clone size: .
CDR3 protein: CASSKITGERAFF
CDR3 DNA: TGTGCCAGCAGCAAAATTACAGGGGAGAGAGCTTTCTTT

D gene: TRBD1
J gene: TRBJ1-6
V gene: TRBV7-8
clone size: .
CDR3 protein: CASSFGTGPSGSPLHF
CDR3 DNA: TGTGCCAGCAGCTTTGGGACAGGTCCATCAGGTTCACCCCTCCACTTT

D gene: .
J gene: TRBJ1-2
V gene: TRBV27
clone size: .
CDR3 protein: CASSLYQGNYGYTF
CDR3 DNA: TGTGCCAGCAGTTTATACCAGGGTAACTATGGCTACACCTTC

D gene: TRBD1
J gene: TRBJ1-5
V gene: TRBV2
clone size: once
CDR3 protein: CASMGDRGNQPQHF
CDR3 DNA: TGTGCCAGCATGGGGGACAGGGGTAATCAGCCCCAGCATTTT

D gene: .
J gene: TRBJ1-1
V gene: TRBV10-3
clone size: .
CDR3 protein: CAISEGGGTEAFF
CDR3 DNA: TGTGCCATCAGTGAGGGGGGGGGAACTGAAGCTTTCTTT

D gene: TRBD2
J gene: TRBJ2-5
V gene: TRBV28
clone size: .
CDR3 protein: CASSFLMTSGQETQYF
CDR3 DNA: TGTGCCAGCAGTTTCCTAATGACTAGCGGGCAAGAGACCCAGTACTTC

D gene: .
J gene: TRBJ2-6
V gene: TRBV14
clone size: .
CDR3 protein: CASSQDNRVGANVLTF
CDR3 DNA: TGTGCCAGCAGCCAAGATAACAGGGTAGGGGCCAACGTCCTGACTTTC

D gene: TRBD1
J gene: TRBJ1-2
V gene: TRBV27
clone size: .
CDR3 protein: CASSSLPWDQGDNYGYTF
CDR3 DNA: TGTGCCAGCAGTTCGTTACCTTGGGACCAGGGGGATAACTATGGCTACACCTTC

D gene: TRBD2
J gene: TRBJ2-1
V gene: TRBV2
clone size: .
CDR3 protein: CASSKRAGTSSYNEQFF
CDR3 DNA: TGTGCCAGCAGTAAGAGAGCCGGGACTAGCTCCTACAATGAGCAGTTCTTC

D gene: .
J gene: TRBJ1-5
V gene: TRBV11-2
clone size: .
CDR3 protein: CASSAYQSLDSNQPQHF
CDR3 DNA: TGTGCCAGCAGCGCATACCAGAGTTTGGACAGCAATCAGCCCCAGCATTTT

D gene: .
J gene: TRBJ2-7
V gene: TRBV6-1
clone size: .
CDR3 protein: CASTLGQLYEQYF
CDR3 DNA: TGTGCCAGCACTTTGGGACAACTCTACGAGCAGTACTTC

D gene: .
J gene: TRBJ2-2
V gene: TRBV11-2
clone size: .
CDR3 protein: CASSWGRTTTNTGELFF
CDR3 DNA: TGTGCCAGCAGCTGGGGTCGAACTACAACGAACACCGGGGAGCTGTTTTTT

D gene: .
J gene: TRBJ2-5
V gene: TRBV10-2
clone size: .
CDR3 protein: CASRTRVEETQYF
CDR3 DNA: TGCGCCAGCAGGACCAGGGTGGAAGAGACCCAGTACTTC

D gene: TRBD1
J gene: TRBJ1-1
V gene: TRBV28
clone size: .
CDR3 protein: CASINRLGGASSNTEAFF
CDR3 DNA: TGTGCCAGCATCAATCGCCTAGGGGGCGCTTCCTCGAACACTGAAGCTTTCTTT

D gene: .
J gene: TRBJ2-5
V gene: TRBV9
clone size: .
CDR3 protein: CASSPRLGETQYF
CDR3 DNA: TGTGCCAGCAGCCCCCGGCTCGGCGAGACCCAGTACTTC

D gene: .
J gene: TRBJ1-5
V gene: TRBV19
clone size: .
CDR3 protein: CASSIEGGIGNQPQHF
CDR3 DNA: TGTGCCAGTAGTATAGAGGGAGGGATAGGGAATCAGCCCCAGCATTTT

D gene: TRBD1
J gene: TRBJ1-4
V gene: TRBV2
clone size: .
CDR3 protein: CASKTQGAGANEKLFF
CDR3 DNA: TGTGCCAGCAAAACACAGGGGGCTGGGGCTAATGAAAAACTGTTTTTT

D gene: .
J gene: TRBJ2-5
V gene: TRBV10-3
clone size: .
CDR3 protein: CAISAFTGQETQYF
CDR3 DNA: TGTGCCATCAGTGCGTTTACAGGTCAAGAGACCCAGTACTTC

D gene: .
J gene: TRBJ1-1
V gene: TRBV10-3
clone size: .
CDR3 protein: CAISGTGGSTEAFF
CDR3 DNA: TGTGCCATCAGTGGAACAGGTGGGAGCACTGAAGCTTTCTTT

D gene: TRBD1
J gene: TRBJ1-2
V gene: TRBV29-1
clone size: once
CDR3 protein: CSVSGQWNYGYTF
CDR3 DNA: TGCAGCGTCTCGGGACAGTGGAACTATGGCTACACCTTC

D gene: .
J gene: TRBJ1-4
V gene: TRBV28
clone size: .
CDR3 protein: CASSLLGGRGEKLFF
CDR3 DNA: TGTGCCAGCAGTTTATTGGGAGGCAGGGGTGAAAAACTGTTTTTT

D gene: TRBD1
J gene: TRBJ1-2
V gene: TRBV19
clone size: .
CDR3 protein: CASSIGQGVQGYTF
CDR3 DNA: TGTGCCAGTAGTATTGGGCAGGGGGTTCAAGGCTACACCTTC

D gene: TRBD1
J gene: TRBJ1-6
V gene: TRBV27
clone size: once
CDR3 protein: CASSLGQSFRSYNSPLHF
CDR3 DNA: TGTGCCAGCAGTTTGGGACAGTCCTTTAGATCCTATAATTCACCCCTCCACTTT

D gene: .
J gene: TRBJ2-4
V gene: TRBV10-3
clone size: .
CDR3 protein: CAISVYSEQIQYF
CDR3 DNA: TGTGCCATCAGTGTATACAGTGAGCAAATTCAGTACTTC

D gene: .
J gene: TRBJ1-1
V gene: TRBV4-1
clone size: .
CDR3 protein: CASSRTAGAGTNTEAFF
CDR3 DNA: TGCGCCAGCAGCAGAACAGCGGGGGCAGGGACGAACACTGAAGCTTTCTTT

D gene: .
J gene: TRBJ1-1
V gene: TRBV7-9
clone size: .
CDR3 protein: CASRGGGWTEAFF
CDR3 DNA: TGTGCCAGCAGGGGCGGGGGCTGGACTGAAGCTTTCTTT

D gene: TRBD1
J gene: TRBJ1-2
V gene: TRBV5-4
clone size: .
CDR3 protein: CASSSLEGQGNYGYTF
CDR3 DNA: TGTGCCAGCAGCTCTCTTGAGGGACAGGGAAACTATGGCTACACCTTC

D gene: TRBD2
J gene: TRBJ2-1
V gene: TRBV6-6
clone size: .
CDR3 protein: CASSYSPTSGGEEQFF
CDR3 DNA: TGTGCCAGCAGTTACTCTCCGACTAGCGGGGGAGAGGAGCAGTTCTTC

D gene: .
J gene: TRBJ1-1
V gene: TRBV6-5
clone size: .
CDR3 protein: CASSTTQGLNTEAFF
CDR3 DNA: TGTGCCAGCAGTACCACTCAGGGATTGAACACTGAAGCTTTCTTT

D gene: TRBD1
J gene: TRBJ1-6
V gene: TRBV6-1
clone size: .
CDR3 protein: CASSSGTANSPLHF
CDR3 DNA: TGTGCCAGCAGTTCCGGGACAGCTAATTCACCCCTCCACTTT

D gene: .
J gene: TRBJ2-1
V gene: TRBV21-1
clone size: .
CDR3 protein: CASSKRLAGEGYNEQFF
CDR3 DNA: TGTGCCAGCAGCAAAAGGCTAGCGGGAGAGGGCTACAATGAGCAGTTCTTC

D gene: TRBD1
J gene: TRBJ1-2
V gene: TRBV6-6
clone size: .
CDR3 protein: CASSYEWTGGNYGYTF
CDR3 DNA: TGTGCCAGCAGTTACGAGTGGACAGGGGGCAACTATGGCTACACCTTC

D gene: TRBD1
J gene: TRBJ1-1
V gene: TRBV28
clone size: .
CDR3 protein: CASSPAGTGGALAEAFF
CDR3 DNA: TGTGCCAGCAGTCCCGCCGGGACAGGGGGCGCTTTGGCTGAAGCTTTCTTT

D gene: TRBD2
J gene: TRBJ2-7
V gene: TRBV2
clone size: .
CDR3 protein: CASSKLAGGPYEQYF
CDR3 DNA: TGTGCCAGCAGTAAACTAGCGGGGGGTCCCTACGAGCAGTACTTC

D gene: .
J gene: TRBJ2-5
V gene: TRBV5-1
clone size: .
CDR3 protein: CASSRGSGQETQYF
CDR3 DNA: TGCGCCAGCAGCCGGGGTAGCGGCCAAGAGACCCAGTACTTC

D gene: .
J gene: TRBJ1-5
V gene: TRBV5-5
clone size: .
CDR3 protein: CASSVFEGVSNQPQHF
CDR3 DNA: TGTGCCAGCAGCGTCTTTGAAGGAGTTAGCAATCAGCCCCAGCATTTT

D gene: TRBD2
J gene: TRBJ2-5
V gene: TRBV27
clone size: .
CDR3 protein: CASRTSGGETQYF
CDR3 DNA: TGTGCCAGTCGGACTAGCGGGGGAGAGACCCAGTACTTC

D gene: .
J gene: TRBJ2-6
V gene: TRBV10-3
clone size: .
CDR3 protein: CAISERGPGANVLTF
CDR3 DNA: TGTGCCATCAGTGAGAGGGGTCCGGGGGCCAACGTCCTGACTTTC

D gene: TRBD1
J gene: TRBJ2-1
V gene: TRBV9
clone size: .
CDR3 protein: CASSATGTGENEQFF
CDR3 DNA: TGTGCCAGTTCGGCCACCGGGACAGGGGAGAATGAGCAGTTCTTC

D gene: TRBD2
J gene: TRBJ2-5
V gene: TRBV27
clone size: once
CDR3 protein: CASSWGGQETQYF
CDR3 DNA: TGTGCCAGCTCGTGGGGGGGACAAGAGACCCAGTACTTC

D gene: .
J gene: TRBJ2-5
V gene: TRBV29-1
clone size: .
CDR3 protein: CSVGGGQTQETQYF
CDR3 DNA: TGCAGCGTCGGAGGCGGTCAGACACAAGAGACCCAGTACTTC

D gene: TRBD2
J gene: TRBJ2-5
V gene: TRBV5-4
clone size: once
CDR3 protein: CASSLELAEETQYF
CDR3 DNA: TGTGCCAGCAGCTTGGAACTAGCGGAAGAGACCCAGTACTTC

D gene: .
J gene: TRBJ1-4
V gene: TRBV10-3
clone size: .
CDR3 protein: CAISVLSNEKLFF
CDR3 DNA: TGTGCCATCAGTGTACTCTCGAATGAAAAACTGTTTTTT

D gene: TRBD2
J gene: TRBJ2-3
V gene: TRBV29-1
clone size: once
CDR3 protein: CSVTSGTTDTQYF
CDR3 DNA: TGCAGCGTGACTAGCGGGACCACAGATACGCAGTATTTT

D gene: .
J gene: TRBJ2-3
V gene: TRBV5-1
clone size: .
CDR3 protein: CASSFHRDGFTDTQYF
CDR3 DNA: TGCGCCAGCAGCTTCCACCGGGACGGATTCACAGATACGCAGTATTTT